This TCR beta chain was sequenced for a study of blood T cells in healthy people across ages. Study findings and constraints: Observed TCR beta diversity per million T cells went down as age went up. This fall followed a roughly linear course with age.

A J-beta primer mix and a sample-barcoded 5' primer were used in a second PCR of about 7 to 12 cycles. TCRdb re-called the 5' RACE reads with MiXCR, one entry per CDR3 protein. The sample includes hundreds of thousands of distinct CDR3 sequences, under 25% of them seen just once. The CDR3 sequence is 16 residues long. Trimming left V 2 bases short and J 6 bases short, with 16 bases between. Germline V gives CDR1 MNHEY, CDR2 SVGEGT. This clonotype was counted between two and nine times. Its antigen is unidentified. V gene TRBV6-2 or TRBV6-3 combines with J gene TRBJ2-2; D may be TRBD2 (7 bases). The receptor was isolated from a man between 65 and 79 years old in good health. The sequencing sample was made of blood. The CDR3 is CASSYPYGGPPGELFF. For the CDR3, the DNA is TGTGCCAGCAGTTACCCATACGGGGGGCCCCCCGGGGAGCTGTTTTTT.